This T cell receptor beta chain is drawn from a study of vaccination effects on CD4 cells after COVID-19. Worth noting for this clone: Its antigen is unidentified.

Sequenced by immunoSEQ multiplex PCR; TCRdb stores in-frame clones only, minus some. The sample holds tens of thousands of clones, 70% to 85% seen once. Antigen-specific CD4+ T cells were first expanded with viral peptide pools by the ViraFEST assay and only then sequenced. CD4+ T cell isolation took place after more than eight days of culture. Recipients of the vaccine had no prior SARS-CoV-2 infection and negative nucleocapsid antibodies. V trimming: 5 bases; J trimming: 3 bases; junction bases outside the gene matches: 3. Germline CDR1 reads LNHDA; CDR2 reads SQIVND (reference sequence). This CDR3 has 15 amino acids.

The receptor was isolated from a human donor who received a COVID-19 vaccine. Sequencing was performed on CD4+ T cells from PBMCs cultured with HCoV-OC43 spike peptides, taken before COVID-19 vaccination. Described subset: HCoV-OC43 spike overlapping peptide pool stimulation. The chain joins TRBV19 to TRBJ2-5; 13 bases match TRBD2. CDR3: CASSPGTSGKETQYF. DNA for the CDR3: TGTGCCAGTAGTCCTGGGACTAGCGGGAAAGAGACCCAGTACTTC.